These 22 T cell receptor beta chains were sequenced from one sample in a study of Siglec-9 on CD8 T cells in melanoma. Generated by immunoSEQ multiplex PCR, the TCRdb table keeps only in-frame clones and is missing some. The sample holds 1,400 to 1,500 clones; around 66% are singletons and the top ten take 17%. The sequenced sample consisted of Siglec-9+ CD8+ T cells sorted from blood. These TCRs come from a human donor in good health.

This clone occurred a few times. The chain joins TRBV27 to TRBJ1-4; tentatively, D is TRBD1 (6 bases). The germline V and J ends were trimmed by 8 bases and 5 bases, with 12 bases remaining between them. CDR1 is MNHEY, CDR2 SMNVEV, per germline (reference sequence). The CDR3 runs to 13 residues. CDR3: CASGEGGNEKLFF. For the CDR3, the DNA is TGTGCCAGCGGGGAAGGGGGGAATGAAAAACTGTTTTTT.

This clone ranks as medium-sized. The chain links TRBV19 to TRBJ2-6; 9 bases line up with TRBD1. The CDR3 consists of 16 residues. Looked up from germline, CDR1 is LNHDA and CDR2 is SQIVND (reference sequence). V dropped 5 bases and J dropped 0; count of bases not matched to a gene: 2. This chain's CDR3 is CASSATGGSGANVLTF. The CDR3 DNA reads TGTGCCAGTAGTGCGACAGGGGGCTCTGGGGCCAACGTCCTGACTTTC.

V is TRBV5-8 and J is TRBJ1-4; D remains unclear. The CDR3 loop spans 13 amino acids. Trimming took 3 bases from V and 5 from J, leaving 8 bases between them. Germline values: CDR1 SGHTS, CDR2 YDEGEE. CDR3 region: CASSYEPNEKLFF. As DNA, the CDR3 is TGTGCCAGCAGCTACGAGCCGAATGAAAAACTGTTTTTT.

This chain uses TRBV28 with TRBJ2-2; unclear D gene. Trimming left V 1 base short and J 2 bases short, with 11 bases between. CDR1 is MDHEN and CDR2 is SYDVKM in the germline V gene. This CDR3 region has 16 residues. Written as DNA, the CDR3 is TGTGCCAGCAGTTTATCGCTGGACGGTAACACCGGGGAGCTGTTTTTT. This sequence encodes CASSLSLDGNTGELFF.

The chain employs TRBV27 and TRBJ2-6, with D perhaps matching TRBD2 (5 bases). Trimming pared 5 bases from V and 0 bases from J, leaving 11 bases between. Looked up from germline, CDR1 is MNHEY and CDR2 is SMNVEV (reference sequence). This CDR3 contains 16 residues. The CDR3 loop reads CASSLDGSSGANVLTF. As DNA, the CDR3 is TGTGCCAGCAGTCTCGATGGGAGCTCTGGGGCCAACGTCCTGACTTTC.

The V gene is TRBV29-1, the J gene TRBJ2-5; perhaps TRBD2 as D (7 bases). Germline V gives CDR1 SQVTM, CDR2 ANQGSEA. Deletions cut 5 bases from V and 9 bases from J, with 19 bases between. This CDR3 contains 13 residues. Here the CDR3 reads CSVRWGAREAQYF. The DNA for the CDR3 is TGCAGCGTTAGATGGGGGGCCCGGGAGGCCCAGTACTTC.

This sequence joins TRBV5-1 and TRBJ1-1; D perhaps matches TRBD1 (5 bases). The CDR3 loop spans 17 amino acids. Per germline, CDR1 SGHRS and CDR2 YFSETQ. With 5 bases removed from V and 0 bases from J, the gap between germline ends came to 20 bases. The CDR3 is CASRPPRVGDVNTEAFF. The CDR3 nucleotides read TGCGCCAGCAGACCCCCCAGGGTGGGGGATGTGAACACTGAAGCTTTCTTT. Looking up the rest from reference TRBV5-1 and TRBJ1-1 gives the full variable domain: KAGVTQTPRYLIKTRGQQVTLSCSPISGHRSVSWYQQTPGQGLQFLFEYFSETQRNKGNFPGRFSGRQFSNSRSEMNVSTLELGDSALYLCASRPPRVGDVNTEAFFGQGTRLTVV.

V usage is TRBV7-3 and J usage is TRBJ1-1, with 8 bases matching TRBD1. CDR3 length equals 15 residues. The V gene's germline CDR1 is SGHTA and CDR2 FQGTGA. Losses at the gene ends were 5 bases for V and 1 base for J; bases not matched to a gene: 6. CDR3 sequence reads: CASSPGQDGNTEAFF. Written as DNA, the CDR3 is TGTGCCAGCAGCCCGGGACAGGACGGGAACACTGAAGCTTTCTTT.

This clone is termed large. The chain is built from TRBV9 and TRBJ2-7, with a tentative D call TRBD1 (6 bases). Germline values: CDR1 SGDLS, CDR2 YYNGEE. The V end lost 3 bases, the J end lost 4 bases, and 8 bases lay between the germline ends. The CDR3 length is 12 residues. The CDR3 reads CASSDRVYEQYF. The CDR3, as DNA: TGTGCCAGCAGCGACAGGGTTTACGAGCAGTACTTC.

With respect to this clone: The junction departs from the called germline gene at one end, perhaps through a read error. The chain combines TRBV4-1 with TRBJ2-2; 7 bases map to TRBD1. CDR3 length: 14 amino acids. Per germline, CDR1 MGHRA and CDR2 YSYEKL. This CDR3 reads CASSQGQDTGELFF. The CDR3 region has the DNA TGTGCCAGCAGCCAAGGACAGGACACCGGGGAGCTGTTTTTT.

CDR3 sequence reads: CASSLLTGSGANVLTF. The DNA of the CDR3 is TGCGCCAGCAGCCTGTTAACAGGGTCTGGGGCCAACGTCCTGACTTTC. The chain carries TRBV4-1 and TRBJ2-6; weak D call: TRBD1 (6 bases). Germline V gives CDR1 MGHRA, CDR2 YSYEKL. The CDR3 totals 16 residues. V was trimmed by 4 bases and J by 1 base, leaving 11 bases between them.

Here the CDR3 reads CASSYSAGGPNEQFF. CDR3 in DNA: TGTGCCAGCAGTTACTCGGCGGGAGGGCCCAATGAGCAGTTCTTC. This sequence joins TRBV6-6 and TRBJ2-1, with 9 positions matching TRBD2. The length of the CDR3 is 15 residues. J lost 6 bases, V lost 0 bases, and 3 bases had no gene match. In germline, CDR1 is MNHNY, CDR2 SVGAGI (reference sequence).

The chain has TRBV27 and TRBJ1-5, with 9 bases aligning to TRBD1. The CDR3 consists of 18 residues. Germline lookup yields CDR1 MNHEY and CDR2 SMNVEV (reference sequence). V gave up 9 bases and J gave up 0 bases; unmatched junction bases: 15. In DNA, the CDR3 is TGTGCCAGTAGTGGAATCACCGGGACAGGGTATAGCAATCAGCCCCAGCATTTT. This sequence encodes CASSGITGTGYSNQPQHF.

The V call is TRBV6-6, the J call TRBJ2-5, with 12 positions matching TRBD2. V shed 0 bases, J shed 13 bases, and the junction held 6 bases outside the gene matches. The CDR3 loop spans 14 amino acids. The germline V gene has CDR1 MNHNY and CDR2 SVGAGI (reference sequence). The CDR3 is CASSYSETSGGLYF. The CDR3 coding sequence is TGTGCCAGCAGTTACTCAGAGACTAGCGGGGGATTGTACTTC.

This clone was recorded a few times. V usage is TRBV4-1 and J usage is TRBJ2-7; 13 bases are shared with TRBD2. Germline CDR1 reads MGHRA; CDR2 reads YSYEKL. J was trimmed by 6 bases and V by 0 bases; bases with no gene match: 11. CDR3 length: 18 residues. In DNA, the CDR3 is TGCGCCAGCAGCCAAGATGGCGGACTAGCGGGGGAGCCCCGCGAGCAGTACTTC. Residues: CASSQDGGLAGEPREQYF.

The V and J genes are TRBV6-1 and TRBJ2-5, with TRBD2 as a possible D gene (6 bases). This CDR3 contains 15 residues. V lost 6 bases and J 4 bases, leaving 18 bases between the germline ends. Germline CDR1 and CDR2: MNHNS and SASEGT. CDR3 protein: CASRDPGLPGETQYF. The CDR3 nucleotides are TGTGCCAGCAGAGACCCGGGACTTCCCGGAGAGACCCAGTACTTC.

CDR3 in amino acids: CASSGGLSRGSVIYGYTF. In nucleotides, the CDR3 is TGCGCCAGCAGCGGTGGTTTAAGTAGGGGCTCGGTGATTTATGGCTACACCTTC. This sequence joins TRBV5-1 and TRBJ1-2, with a tentative D call TRBD1 (5 bases). Trimming stripped 4 bases from V and 5 bases from J, with 27 bases between. CDR3 length equals 18 residues. CDR1 is SGHRS, CDR2 YFSETQ, per germline. Full variable domain (outside the CDR3, taken from reference TRBV5-1 and TRBJ1-2): KAGVTQTPRYLIKTRGQQVTLSCSPISGHRSVSWYQQTPGQGLQFLFEYFSETQRNKGNFPGRFSGRQFSNSRSEMNVSTLELGDSALYLCASSGGLSRGSVIYGYTFGSGTRLTVV.

This sequence joins TRBV6-8 and TRBJ2-1, with TRBD2 matching over 9 bases. Unmatched junction bases numbered 3, after V lost 0 bases and J lost 6 bases. The CDR3 has 15 residues. CDR1 and CDR2 from the germline V gene are MNHGY and SAAAGT. This chain's CDR3 is CASSYSAGGPNEQFF. CDR3 sequence (DNA): TGTGCCAGCAGTTACTCGGCGGGAGGGCCCAATGAGCAGTTCTTC.

The chain is built from TRBV6-1 and TRBJ2-6; D gene ambiguous. The germline gives CDR1 MNHNS, CDR2 SASEGT. CDR3 size: 14 residues. Trimming cost V 4 bases and J 0 bases, with 4 bases left between them. The CDR3 coding sequence is TGTGCCAGCAGTGGATCCTCTGGGGCCAACGTCCTGACTTTC. Translated: CASSGSSGANVLTF.

The CDR3 sequence is CASSFSSGGGDTQYF. The CDR3, as DNA: TGTGCCAGCAGCTTTTCTAGCGGGGGAGGGGATACGCAGTATTTT. The V call is TRBV7-2, the J call TRBJ2-3, with 10 nucleotides matching TRBD2. Germline-derived CDR1 and CDR2 are SGHTA and FQGNSA. The ends lost 3 bases at V and 6 bases at J; junction bases unmatched: 6. This CDR3 has 15 amino acids. Complete variable domain (other parts from reference TRBV7-2 and TRBJ2-3): GAGVSQSPSNKVTEKGKDVELRCDPISGHTALYWYRQSLGQGLEFLIYFQGNSAPDKSGLPSDRFSAERTGGSVSTLTIQRTQQEDSAVYLCASSFSSGGGDTQYFGPGTRLTVL.

V usage is TRBV7-6 and J usage is TRBJ1-2; unclear D gene. Trimming left V 5 bases short and J 4 bases short, with 20 bases between. Germline CDR1 reads SGHVS; CDR2 reads FNYEAQ. CDR3 length equals 16 residues. Here the CDR3 DNA reads TGTGCCAGCAGCGGGCGGAGTGAATCTCAGACCTATGGCTACACCTTC. This encodes CASSGRSESQTYGYTF.

The chain uses TRBV9 and TRBJ1-4; no clear D gene. The germline V and J ends were trimmed by 3 bases and 6 bases, with 9 bases remaining between them. This CDR3 is 13 amino acids long. Germline V lookup: CDR1 SGDLS, CDR2 YYNGEE. CDR3 bases: TGTGCCAGCAGCGAGGGCAAGGATGAAAAACTGTTTTTT. Its protein product is CASSEGKDEKLFF.